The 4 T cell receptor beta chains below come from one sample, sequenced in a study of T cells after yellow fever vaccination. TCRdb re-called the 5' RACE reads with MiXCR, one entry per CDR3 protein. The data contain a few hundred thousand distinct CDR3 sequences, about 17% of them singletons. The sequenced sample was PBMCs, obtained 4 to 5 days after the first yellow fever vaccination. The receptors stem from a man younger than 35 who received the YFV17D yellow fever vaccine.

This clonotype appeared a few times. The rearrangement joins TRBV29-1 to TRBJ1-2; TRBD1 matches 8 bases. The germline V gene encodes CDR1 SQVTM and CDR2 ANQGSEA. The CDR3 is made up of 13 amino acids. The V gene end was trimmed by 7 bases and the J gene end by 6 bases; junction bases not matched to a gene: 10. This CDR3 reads CSATDRGLDGYTF. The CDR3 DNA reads TGCAGCGCCACCGACAGGGGCTTAGATGGCTACACCTTC. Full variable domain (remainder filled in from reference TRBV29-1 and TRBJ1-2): SAVISQKPSRDICQRGTSLTIQCQVDSQVTMMFWYRQQPGQSLTLIATANQGSEATYESGFVIDKFPISRPNLTFSTLTVSNMSPEDSSIYLCSATDRGLDGYTFGSGTRLTVV.

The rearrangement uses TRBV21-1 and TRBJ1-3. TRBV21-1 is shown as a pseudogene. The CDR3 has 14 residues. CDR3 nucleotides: TGTGCCAGCAGCAAAGCCGGGGCTGGAAACACCATATATTTT. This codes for CASSKAGAGNTIYF.

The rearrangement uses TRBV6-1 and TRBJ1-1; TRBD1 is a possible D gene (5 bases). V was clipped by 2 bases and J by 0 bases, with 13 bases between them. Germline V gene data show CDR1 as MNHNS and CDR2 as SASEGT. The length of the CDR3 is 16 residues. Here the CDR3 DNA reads TGTGCCAGCAGTGAAAAAATACAAGGGGTGAACACTGAAGCTTTCTTT. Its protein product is CASSEKIQGVNTEAFF.

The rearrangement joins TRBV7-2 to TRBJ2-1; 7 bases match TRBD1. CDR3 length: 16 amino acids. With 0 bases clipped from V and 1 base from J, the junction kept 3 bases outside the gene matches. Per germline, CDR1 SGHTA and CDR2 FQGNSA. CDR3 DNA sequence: TGTGCCAGCAGCTTAGCAGGGGGCTATTCCTACAATGAGCAGTTCTTC. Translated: CASSLAGGYSYNEQFF.